Here is one T cell receptor (beta chain) with its context. Its target is not known. With 10 bases removed from V and 6 bases from J, the gap between germline ends came to 19 bases. Germline V gene sequence: CDR1 MNHEY, CDR2 SMNVEV (reference sequence). CDR3 size: 14 residues. Multiplex touch-down PCR with TRB-A/B primers amplified rearranged V-D-J TRB sequences. TCRdb reprocessed the multiplex PCR reads with MiXCR, giving one entry per CDR3 protein. The table shows a few thousand distinct CDR3 sequences, with about 30% occurring only once. This sample was taken from a study of T cell repertoires in aging, cancer and after chemotherapy. Study-level background: Paired samples before and after chemotherapy came from glioblastoma patients receiving temozolomide-based therapy. Study results and caveats: In cancer patients, declining TCR diversity with age involved lost richness and lost evenness. Compared with age-matched healthy donors, untreated hematological or solid cancer patients showed higher blood TCR clonality.

Amplification of TCR beta used genomic DNA extracted from peripheral blood. The rearrangement uses TRBV27 and TRBJ2-4; D might be TRBD2 (6 bases). The sequence came from a human donor with a solid tumor. Sample: blood. CDR3 region: CATKSPGGGNIQYF. In DNA, the CDR3 is TGTGCCACCAAATCCCCCGGGGGAGGAAACATTCAGTACTTC.